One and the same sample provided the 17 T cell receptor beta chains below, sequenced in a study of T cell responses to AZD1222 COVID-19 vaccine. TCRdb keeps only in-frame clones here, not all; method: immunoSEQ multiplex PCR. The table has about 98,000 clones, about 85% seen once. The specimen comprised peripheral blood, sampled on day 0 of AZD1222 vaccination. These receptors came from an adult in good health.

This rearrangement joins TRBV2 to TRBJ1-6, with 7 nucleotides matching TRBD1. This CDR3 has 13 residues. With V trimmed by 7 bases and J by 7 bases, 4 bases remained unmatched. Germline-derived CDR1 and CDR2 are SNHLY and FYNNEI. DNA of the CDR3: TGTGCCAGCAATGGACAGGAAAATTCACCCCTCCACTTT. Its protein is CASNGQENSPLHF.

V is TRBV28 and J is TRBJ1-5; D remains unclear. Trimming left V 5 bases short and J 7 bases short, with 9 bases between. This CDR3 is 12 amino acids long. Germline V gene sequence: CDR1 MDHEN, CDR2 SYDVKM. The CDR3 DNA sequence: TGTGCCAGCAGTGAGACTGCCCAGCCCCAGCATTTT. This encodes CASSETAQPQHF.

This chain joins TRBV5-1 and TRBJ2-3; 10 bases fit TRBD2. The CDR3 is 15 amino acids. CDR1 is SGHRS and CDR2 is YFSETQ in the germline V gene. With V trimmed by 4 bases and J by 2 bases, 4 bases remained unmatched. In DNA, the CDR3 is TGCGCCAGCAGCGAAACTAGCGGGGTCACAGATACGCAGTATTTT. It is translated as CASSETSGVTDTQYF.

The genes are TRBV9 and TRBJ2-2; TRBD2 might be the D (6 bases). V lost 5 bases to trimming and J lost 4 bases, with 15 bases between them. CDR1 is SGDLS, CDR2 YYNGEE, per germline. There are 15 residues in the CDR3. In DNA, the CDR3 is TGTGCCAGCAGTGTGGGGGGATCCAGCACCGGGGAGCTGTTTTTT. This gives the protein CASSVGGSSTGELFF.

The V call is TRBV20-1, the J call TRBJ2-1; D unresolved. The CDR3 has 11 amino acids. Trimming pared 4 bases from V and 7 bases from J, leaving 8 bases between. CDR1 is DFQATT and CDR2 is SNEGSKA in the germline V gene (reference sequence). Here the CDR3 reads CSATIQNEQFF. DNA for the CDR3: TGCAGTGCTACGATTCAGAATGAGCAGTTCTTC.

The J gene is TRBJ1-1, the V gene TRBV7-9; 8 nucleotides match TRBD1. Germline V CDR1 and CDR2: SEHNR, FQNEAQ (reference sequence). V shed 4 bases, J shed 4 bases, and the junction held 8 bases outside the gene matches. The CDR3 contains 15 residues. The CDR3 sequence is CASSWYQGAATEAFF. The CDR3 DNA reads TGTGCCAGCAGCTGGTACCAGGGGGCGGCCACTGAAGCTTTCTTT.

The CDR3 bases are TGTGCCAGCAGTCAGATGAACACTGAAGCTTTCTTT. Translation gives CASSQMNTEAFF. The chain links TRBV13 to TRBJ1-1, with D unresolved. The CDR3 consists of 12 residues. Germline CDR1 reads PRHDT; CDR2 reads FYEKMQ (reference sequence). Between the trimmed V and J ends, which lost 6 bases and 0 bases, there was a span of 5 bases.

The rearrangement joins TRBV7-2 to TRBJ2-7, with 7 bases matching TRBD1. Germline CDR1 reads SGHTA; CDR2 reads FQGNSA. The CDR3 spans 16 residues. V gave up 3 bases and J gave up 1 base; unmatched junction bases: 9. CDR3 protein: CASSFSSDRESYEQYF. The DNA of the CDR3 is TGTGCCAGCAGCTTTTCCAGCGACAGGGAGTCCTACGAGCAGTACTTC.

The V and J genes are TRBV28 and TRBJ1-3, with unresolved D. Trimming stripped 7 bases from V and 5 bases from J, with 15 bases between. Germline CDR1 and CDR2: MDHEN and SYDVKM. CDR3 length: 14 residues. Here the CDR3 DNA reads TGTGCCAGCACCGACTCGAGGGCCCGAAACACCATATATTTT. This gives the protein CASTDSRARNTIYF.

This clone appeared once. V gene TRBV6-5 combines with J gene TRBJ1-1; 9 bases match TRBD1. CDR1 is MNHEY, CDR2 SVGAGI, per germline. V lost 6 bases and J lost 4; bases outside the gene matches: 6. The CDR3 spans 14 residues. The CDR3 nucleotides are TGTGCCAGCAGCGGACAGGGGCCCAGCACTGAAGCTTTCTTT. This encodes CASSGQGPSTEAFF.

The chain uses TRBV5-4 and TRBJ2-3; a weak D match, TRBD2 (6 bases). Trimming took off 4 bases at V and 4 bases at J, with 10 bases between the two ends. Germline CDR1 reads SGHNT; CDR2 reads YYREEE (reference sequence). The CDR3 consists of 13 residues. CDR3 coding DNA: TGTGCCAGCAGCCCAGGAGGGGCAGATACGCAGTATTTT. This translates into CASSPGGADTQYF.

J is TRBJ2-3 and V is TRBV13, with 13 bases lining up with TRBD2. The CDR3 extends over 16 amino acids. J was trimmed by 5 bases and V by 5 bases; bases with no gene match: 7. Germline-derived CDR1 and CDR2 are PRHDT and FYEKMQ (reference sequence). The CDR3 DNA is TGTGCCAGCAGCCCCGGGACTAGCGGGAATCTAGATACGCAGTATTTT. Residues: CASSPGTSGNLDTQYF.

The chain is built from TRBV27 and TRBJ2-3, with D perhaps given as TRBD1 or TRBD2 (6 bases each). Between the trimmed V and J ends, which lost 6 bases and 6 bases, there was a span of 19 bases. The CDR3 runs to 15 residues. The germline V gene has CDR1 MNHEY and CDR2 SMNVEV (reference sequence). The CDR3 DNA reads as TGTGCCAGCAGCCCCCGGAGGGGGATTACTGATACGCAGTATTTT. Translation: CASSPRRGITDTQYF.

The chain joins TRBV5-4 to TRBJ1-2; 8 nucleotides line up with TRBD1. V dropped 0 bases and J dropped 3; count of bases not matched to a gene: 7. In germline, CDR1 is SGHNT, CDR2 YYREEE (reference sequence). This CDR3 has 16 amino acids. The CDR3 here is CASSLGQGWLDYGYTF. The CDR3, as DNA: TGTGCCAGCAGCTTGGGACAGGGGTGGTTGGACTATGGCTACACCTTC. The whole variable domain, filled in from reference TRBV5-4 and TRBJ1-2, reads ETGVTQSPTHLIKTRGQQVTLRCSSQSGHNTVSWYQQALGQGPQFIFQYYREEENGRGNFPPRFSGLQFPNYSSELNVNALELDDSALYLCASSLGQGWLDYGYTFGSGTRLTVV.

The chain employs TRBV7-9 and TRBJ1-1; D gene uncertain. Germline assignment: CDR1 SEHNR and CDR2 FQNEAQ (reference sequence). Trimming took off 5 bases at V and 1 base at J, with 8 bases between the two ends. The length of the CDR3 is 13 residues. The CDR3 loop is CASSRAKNTEAFF. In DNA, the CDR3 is TGTGCCAGCAGCCGCGCCAAGAACACTGAAGCTTTCTTT.

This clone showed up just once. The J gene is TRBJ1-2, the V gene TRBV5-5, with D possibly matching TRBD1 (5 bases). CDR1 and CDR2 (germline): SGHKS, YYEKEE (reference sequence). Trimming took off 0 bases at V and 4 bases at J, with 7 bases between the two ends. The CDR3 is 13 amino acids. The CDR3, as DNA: TGTGCCAGCAGCTTGGCCGACAGCTATGGCTACACCTTC. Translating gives CASSLADSYGYTF.

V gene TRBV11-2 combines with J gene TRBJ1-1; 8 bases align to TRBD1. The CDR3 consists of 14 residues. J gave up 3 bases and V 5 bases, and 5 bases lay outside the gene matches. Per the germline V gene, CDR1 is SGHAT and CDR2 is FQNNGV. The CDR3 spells CASSGRGRDTEAFF. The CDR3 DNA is TGTGCCAGCAGCGGCAGGGGGCGGGACACTGAAGCTTTCTTT.